Each of the 14 T cell receptor beta chains below was sequenced from the same sample in a study of T cell clonality in common variable immunodeficiency. Here immunoSEQ multiplex PCR was the method, and the copy in TCRdb shows in-frame clones only, minus some. Singletons are absent from the sample, which has some 30,000 clones. The specimen sequenced was peripheral blood mononuclear cells. The receptors stem from a person between 18 and 70 years old in good health.

A few counts support this clone. The read falls 3 residues short of the CDR3 end, and the missing part is taken from the germline J gene. This sequence joins TRBV30 and TRBJ2-4; TRBD1 agrees at 8 bases. Germline loops: CDR1 GTSNPN, CDR2 SVGIG (reference sequence). There are 13 residues in the CDR3. The CDR3 sequence is CAWSGGQGDGQYF. CDR3 DNA, as far as it was read: TGTGCCTGGAGTGGCGGACAGGGTGATGGT.

At least ten counts were recorded for this clone. The read terminates 3 residues before the CDR3 end, so the remaining end is supplied by the germline J gene. The genes are TRBV5-1 and TRBJ2-1, with TRBD1 matching 9 bases. The CDR3 is made up of 14 amino acids. V was clipped by 7 bases and J by 2 bases; unmatched bases: 4. From germline, CDR1 is SGHRS and CDR2 YFSETQ. CDR3 bases read: TGCGCCAGCTTCCGGGACAGGGCCTACAATGAG. Amino acids: CASFRDRAYNE. The full CDR3 protein is CASFRDRAYNEQFF.

The sample holds a few counts of this clone. The sequence runs out 3 residues before the end of the CDR3; the remainder is reconstructed from the germline J gene. J is TRBJ1-1 and V is TRBV7-6, with D possibly matching TRBD1 (5 bases). The CDR3 extends over 13 amino acids. CDR1 and CDR2 from the germline V gene are SGHVS and FNYEAQ. V was pared by 8 bases and J by 1 base, with 11 bases between. The chain's CDR3 is CASGRQPNTEAFF. The covered CDR3 bases are TGTGCCAGCGGTAGACAGCCGAACACTGAA.

Worth noting for this clone: From the germline J gene comes the end of the CDR3, since the read stops 3 residues before it. The rearrangement links TRBV19 to TRBJ1-2; D not certain. Germline V gene data show CDR1 as LNHDA and CDR2 as SQIVND (reference sequence). The CDR3 contains 14 residues. The CDR3 here is CASSIGGSVHDYTF. Partial CDR3 DNA: TGTGCCAGTAGTATAGGCGGGAGTGTCCATGAC.

This clone was counted at least ten times. The missing CDR3 end, 3 residues past where the read stops, is filled in from the germline J gene. The V and J genes are TRBV19 and TRBJ1-2; maybe TRBD1 (5 bases). The CDR3 loop spans 16 amino acids. V lost 4 bases, J lost 6 bases, and 21 bases lay in between. Germline CDR1 reads LNHDA; CDR2 reads SQIVND (reference sequence). The CDR3: CASSRSWKRDGDGYTF. CDR3 DNA, as far as it was read: TGTGCCAGTAGTAGGTCATGGAAGCGGGACGGAGATGGC. Looking up the rest from reference TRBV19 and TRBJ1-2 gives the full variable domain: DGGITQSPKYLFRKEGQNVTLSCEQNLNHDAMYWYRQDPGQGLRLIYYSQIVNDFQKGDIAEGYSVSREKKESFPLTVTSAQKNPTAFYLCASSRSWKRDGDGYTFGSGTRLTVV.

This clone showed up many times. The read terminates 3 residues ahead of where the CDR3 ends, so the germline J gene completes it. The rearrangement links TRBV18 to TRBJ2-2; 7 bases line up with TRBD1. The CDR3 loop spans 15 amino acids. With V trimmed by 1 base and J by 6 bases, 5 bases remained unmatched. CDR1 and CDR2 from the germline V gene are KGHSH and LQKENI. The sequenced part of the CDR3 DNA is TGTGCCAGCTCACCACTAGGACAGGCCTCCGGGGAG. As protein: CASSPLGQASGE. From start to end, the CDR3 is CASSPLGQASGELFF.

This clone was seen a few times. The CDR3 end falls 3 residues outside the read, so it is completed with the germline J gene. This chain joins TRBV2 and TRBJ2-3, with TRBD1 matching over 7 bases. Germline V gene lookup returns CDR1 SNHLY and CDR2 FYNNEI. The CDR3 has 13 amino acids. Partial CDR3 DNA: TGTGCCAGCAGGGAGACAGGGAGTCAGCCG. Its protein is CASRETGSQP. The whole CDR3 sequence is CASRETGSQPQYF.

This clone appeared many times. The CDR3 end falls 3 residues outside the read, so it is completed with the germline J gene. This chain uses TRBV19 with TRBJ1-2; 7 bases are a match to TRBD1. Germline V lookup: CDR1 LNHDA, CDR2 SQIVND (reference sequence). Unmatched junction bases numbered 9, after V lost 7 bases and J lost 4 bases. The CDR3 sequence is 14 residues long. The sequenced part of the CDR3 DNA is TGTGCCAGTACCCATCCCCGGGACAGCTATGGC. This translates into CASTHPRDSYG. The full CDR3 sequence reads CASTHPRDSYGYTF.

This clone was counted at least ten times. The missing CDR3 end, 3 residues past where the read stops, is filled in from the germline J gene. The chain has TRBV5-1 and TRBJ1-6, with TRBD1 matching over 8 bases. Germline CDR1 is SGHRS and CDR2 is YFSETQ. V was clipped by 3 bases and J by 8 bases; unmatched bases: 4. The CDR3 totals 14 residues. CDR3 DNA (partial): TGCGCCAGCAGCTCCGGACAGGGTGATTCACCC. This sequence encodes CASSSGQGDSP. Given in full, the CDR3 is CASSSGQGDSPLHF.

The table lists this clone with many counts. Read data end 3 residues before the CDR3 end; the end is taken from the germline J gene. The gene calls are TRBV19 and TRBJ2-5, with D perhaps matching TRBD2 (5 bases). Looked up from germline, CDR1 is LNHDA and CDR2 is SQIVND (reference sequence). V dropped 1 base and J dropped 5 bases, with 14 bases sitting between them. The CDR3 loop spans 15 amino acids. CDR3 loop: CASSIALGESETQYF. CDR3 bases read: TGTGCCAGTAGTATAGCGCTCGGGGAGTCCGAGACC.

This clone was seen at least ten times. CDR3 bases read: TGCAGTGCTAGTCCGACAGCCTATGGC. Protein product: CSASPTAYG. The CDR3 reads in full as CSASPTAYGYTF. J is TRBJ1-2 and V is TRBV20-1; a weak D match, TRBD1 (5 bases). The read falls 3 residues short of the CDR3 end, and the missing part is taken from the germline J gene. The CDR3 is 12 residues long. Trimming took 3 bases from V and 4 from J, leaving 9 bases between them. Germline V lookup: CDR1 DFQATT, CDR2 SNEGSKA (reference sequence).

A remark on this clone: The read finishes 3 residues shy of the CDR3 end, and the germline J gene is used to complete it. This sequence joins TRBV30 and TRBJ1-2; D is perhaps TRBD1 (5 bases). CDR3 length equals 11 residues. Germline V gives CDR1 GTSNPN, CDR2 SVGIG (reference sequence). The covered CDR3 bases are TGTGCCTGGAGTCTGGAGGGGGGC. As protein: CAWSLEGG. The full-length CDR3 reads as CAWSLEGGYTF.

This clone was detected many times. The read comes to an end 3 residues before the CDR3 does, leaving the germline J gene to fill in the end. This chain joins TRBV5-5 and TRBJ1-1; no clear D. Germline V CDR1 and CDR2: SGHKS, YYEKEE (reference sequence). Trimming pared 6 bases from V and 5 bases from J, leaving 5 bases between. The CDR3 is 10 residues long. CDR3 DNA, as far as it was read: TGTGCCAGCACGGGTACTGAA. Translating it yields CASTGTE. The CDR3 reads in full as CASTGTEAFF. The whole variable domain, remainder taken from reference TRBV5-5 and TRBJ1-1, is DAGVTQSPTHLIKTRGQQVTLRCSPISGHKSVSWYQQVLGQGPQFIFQYYEKEERGRGNFPDRFSARQFPNYSSELNVNALLLGDSALYLCASTGTEAFFGQGTRLTVV.

Concerning this clone itself: The read terminates 3 residues before the CDR3 end, so the remaining end is supplied by the germline J gene. The chain joins TRBV29-1 to TRBJ2-7; D not certain. The V and J ends lost 4 bases and 1 base respectively, with 8 bases between them. The CDR3 consists of 12 residues. The germline V gene encodes CDR1 SQVTM and CDR2 ANQGSEA. The sequenced CDR3 bases are TGCAGCGTTGTAGATAATTCCTACGAG. It yields the protein CSVVDNSYE. The whole CDR3 sequence is CSVVDNSYEQYF.